This T cell receptor beta chain was identified in a study of blood T cell repertoires in COVID-19. Overall study context: Acute-phase and convalescent COVID-19 samples originated in the United States, Italy and Spain. The cDNA or gDNA used as material had been derived from T cells, B-cell-depleted T cells, or PBMCs.

Per the authors' pipeline: Amplification of reference gene primers provided the estimated nucleated cell counts. The data were produced by immunoSEQ multiplex PCR, yet TCRdb's version contains in-frame clones alone and is incomplete. That table gives V, J and clone size, and the DNA gave D and trimming. Altogether around 250,000 clones are present, around nine tenths being singletons, with the ten largest covering approximately 7.2%. CDR3 length: 11 amino acids. Germline V lookup: CDR1 LGHDT, CDR2 YNNKEL (reference sequence). V was pared by 8 bases and J by 9 bases, with 12 bases between. V gene TRBV3-1 (or the pseudogene TRBV3-2) combines with J gene TRBJ2-3; D may be TRBD2 (6 bases). Sequencing input: peripheral blood. The sequence was collected from a woman between 70 and 85 years old with active or convalescent COVID-19. The CDR3: CASEAGWTQYF. CDR3 DNA: TGTGCCAGCGAGGCGGGGTGGACGCAGTATTTT.